This paragraph covers one T cell receptor beta chain sequence. Measured with immunoSEQ multiplex PCR; TCRdb has only the in-frame clones, and not every one. The sample carries around 250,000 clones, roughly 84% recorded once. These data belong to a study of blood T cell repertoires in COVID-19. The overall study: Sample material is recorded as cDNA or gDNA derived from T cells, B-cell-depleted T cells, or PBMCs.

The germline gives CDR1 SGHRS, CDR2 YFSETQ. V lost 2 bases to trimming and J lost 5 bases, with 19 bases between them. The CDR3 consists of 17 residues. Individuals drawn from 20 to 30 US areas were roughly 18 to 89 years old. Grouping used clinical history reported by participants in a survey and questionnaire. A COVID-19 case had been met by exposed participants during the 2 weeks before study entry. This receptor was obtained from a woman aged 45-65 years who had been exposed to COVID-19. Input material: PBMCs or T cells enriched from blood (not recorded which). The chain couples TRBV5-1 to TRBJ1-4; weak D call: TRBD1 (5 bases). The CDR3 sequence is CASSLRGQAPLNEKLFF. CDR3 bases: TGCGCCAGCAGCTTAAGGGGCCAGGCCCCCTTAAATGAAAAACTGTTTTTT.